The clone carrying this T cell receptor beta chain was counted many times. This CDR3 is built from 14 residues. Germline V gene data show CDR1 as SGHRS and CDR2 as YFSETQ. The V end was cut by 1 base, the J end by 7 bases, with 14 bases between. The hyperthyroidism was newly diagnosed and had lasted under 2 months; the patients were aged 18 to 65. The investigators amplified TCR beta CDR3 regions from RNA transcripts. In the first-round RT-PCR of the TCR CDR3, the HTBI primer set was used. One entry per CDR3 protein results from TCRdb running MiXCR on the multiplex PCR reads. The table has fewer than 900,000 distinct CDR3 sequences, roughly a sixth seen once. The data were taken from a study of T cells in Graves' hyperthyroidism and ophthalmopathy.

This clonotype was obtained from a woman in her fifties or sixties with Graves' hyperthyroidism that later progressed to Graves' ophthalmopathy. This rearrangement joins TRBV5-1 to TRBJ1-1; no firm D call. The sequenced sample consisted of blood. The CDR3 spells CASSLPTQADEAFF. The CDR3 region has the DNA TGCGCCAGCAGCTTGCCTACCCAGGCGGATGAAGCTTTCTTT.